The 19 T cell receptor beta chains presented below share a single source sample, sequenced in a study of PD-1 blockade in classical Hodgkin lymphoma. This table comes from immunoSEQ multiplex PCR, and its TCRdb copy is limited to in-frame clones, with some not included. Among approximately 59,000 clones listed, 80% to 95% were seen once. After autologous stem cell transplantation all patients relapsed, and prior brentuximab vedotin exposure differed between cohorts. The sequencing here drew on peripheral blood mononuclear cells (PBMCs), taken before the second cycle of nivolumab. These receptors all come from a human donor with classical Hodgkin lymphoma.

The genes are TRBV18 and TRBJ1-5; D not resolved. Germline assignment: CDR1 KGHSH and CDR2 LQKENI. V was trimmed by 2 bases and J by 2 bases, leaving 7 bases between them. This CDR3 has 14 residues. The CDR3 region has the DNA TGTGCCAGCTCACCAAACGACGGCAATCAGCCCCAGCATTTT. Its translation: CASSPNDGNQPQHF. Filled out from reference TRBV18 and TRBJ1-5, the complete variable domain reads NAGVMQNPRHLVRRRGQEARLRCSPMKGHSHVYWYRQLPEEGLKFMVYLQKENIIDESGMPKERFSAEFPKEGPSILRIQQVVRGDSAAYFCASSPNDGNQPQHFGDGTRLSIL.

The rearrangement joins TRBV7-9 to TRBJ2-5; tentative D call: TRBD2 (6 bases). Germline CDR1 SEHNR, CDR2 FQNEAQ (reference sequence). V lost 5 bases and J 2 bases, leaving 9 bases between the germline ends. This CDR3 has 13 residues. The CDR3 DNA is TGTGCCAGCAGCCCGGGACTTCAAGAGACCCAGTACTTC. As protein: CASSPGLQETQYF.

The chain joins TRBV5-4 to TRBJ2-1, with 9 bases matching TRBD2. The CDR3 runs to 19 residues. After removal of 0 bases from V and 4 bases from J, the junction contained 14 bases not matched to a gene. Germline V lookup: CDR1 SGHNT, CDR2 YYREEE (reference sequence). The CDR3 sequence: CASSLVLAGLAGTYNEQFF. The CDR3 nucleotides are TGTGCCAGCAGCTTGGTCCTTGCCGGGCTAGCGGGGACATACAATGAGCAGTTCTTC.

The J gene is TRBJ2-1, the V gene TRBV27; D possibly corresponds to TRBD2 (6 bases). The germline V gene encodes CDR1 MNHEY and CDR2 SMNVEV (reference sequence). Trimming stripped 3 bases from V and 10 bases from J, with 10 bases between. The CDR3 is 12 amino acids. The CDR3 loop reads CASSFGGMEQFF. CDR3 DNA: TGTGCCAGCAGTTTCGGGGGAATGGAGCAGTTCTTC.

This chain connects TRBV7-2 to TRBJ1-5; D is perhaps TRBD1 (6 bases). Deletions cut 2 bases from V and 9 bases from J, with 14 bases between. The CDR3 sequence is 14 residues long. The germline gives CDR1 SGHTA, CDR2 FQGNSA. The CDR3 coding sequence is TGTGCCAGCAGCTTATTGGGGGCGCGCCGGCCCCAGCATTTT. This encodes CASSLLGARRPQHF.

The V gene is TRBV15, the J gene TRBJ2-5; the match to TRBD1 covers 10 bases. J was trimmed by 5 bases and V by 3 bases; bases with no gene match: 3. Germline CDR1 reads LNHNV; CDR2 reads YYDKDF (reference sequence). The CDR3 sequence is 14 residues long. The CDR3 DNA reads as TGTGCCACCAGCAGGGACAGGGGGAGGGAGACCCAGTACTTC. Translating gives CATSRDRGRETQYF.

The chain links TRBV7-2 to TRBJ2-6; D not resolved. The CDR3 length is 13 residues. Germline assignment: CDR1 SGHTA and CDR2 FQGNSA. Trimming took off 5 bases at V and 1 base at J, with 3 bases between the two ends. DNA of the CDR3: TGTGCCAGCAGCCCTTCTGGGGCCAACGTCCTGACTTTC. It codes for CASSPSGANVLTF.

This chain's CDR3 is CSVLARELNEQFF. DNA of the CDR3: TGCAGCGTTCTGGCGAGGGAGCTCAATGAGCAGTTCTTC. The chain combines TRBV29-1 with TRBJ2-1, with D maybe TRBD2 (5 bases). Between the trimmed V and J ends, which lost 5 bases and 6 bases, there was a span of 14 bases. The CDR3 covers 13 residues. Germline V gene sequence: CDR1 SQVTM, CDR2 ANQGSEA.

This sequence joins TRBV6-1 and TRBJ1-1; the D is unclear. The CDR3 loop spans 14 amino acids. V was shortened by 0 bases and J by 6 bases, with 11 bases between the two germline ends. CDR1 is MNHNS, CDR2 SASEGT, per germline. The CDR3 DNA follows: TGTGCCAGCAGTGAAGCGCCTGGACGACCTGAAGCTTTCTTT. Translation gives CASSEAPGRPEAFF.

V and J are TRBV9 and TRBJ2-3, with D hard to call. Germline V CDR1 and CDR2: SGDLS, YYNGEE. The CDR3 contains 14 residues. Trimming took off 0 bases at V and 2 bases at J, with 7 bases between the two ends. The DNA of the CDR3 is TGTGCCAGCAGCGTAGAGGCTTTCACAGATACGCAGTATTTT. Protein: CASSVEAFTDTQYF.

This chain links TRBV5-8 with TRBJ2-3; 10 bases map to TRBD1. The length of the CDR3 is 16 residues. Germline CDR1 is SGHTS and CDR2 is YDEGEE. Germline trimming cut 5 bases from V and 2 bases from J; bases unmatched to any gene: 8. This chain's CDR3 is CASRGIGQGVTDTQYF. CDR3 nucleotide sequence: TGTGCCAGCAGGGGAATAGGACAGGGGGTCACAGATACGCAGTATTTT.

The gene calls are TRBV30 and TRBJ2-7, with D tentatively TRBD2 (5 bases). Trimming removed 0 bases at V and 2 bases at J, with 8 bases between. This CDR3 contains 13 residues. Germline loops: CDR1 GTSNPN, CDR2 SVGIG (reference sequence). The CDR3 loop reads CAWSVHGTYEQYF. DNA of the CDR3: TGTGCCTGGAGTGTCCACGGGACCTACGAGCAGTACTTC.

The V gene is TRBV28, the J gene TRBJ1-2; D is possibly TRBD1 (6 bases). Germline loops: CDR1 MDHEN, CDR2 SYDVKM. V lost 5 bases to trimming and J lost 4 bases, with 11 bases between them. The CDR3 consists of 13 residues. In DNA form, the CDR3 reads TGTGCCAGCAGTCCTGGGGGGCCCTATGGCTACACCTTC. Translated: CASSPGGPYGYTF.

V gene TRBV4-3 combines with J gene TRBJ2-7; D is perhaps TRBD2 (6 bases). The CDR3 is 14 residues long. Trimming removed 4 bases at V and 4 bases at J, with 14 bases between. Germline V gives CDR1 LGHNA, CDR2 YSLEER. The CDR3 DNA sequence: TGCGCCAGCAGCCCAGGAGGAGGGAGTTACGAGCAGTACTTC. Encoded protein: CASSPGGGSYEQYF.

This chain uses TRBV9 with TRBJ1-4; 7 bases are a match to TRBD1. The junction had 4 bases not matched to a gene; V was cut back by 3 bases and J by 5 bases. The CDR3 covers 14 residues. The germline CDR1 and CDR2 sequences are SGDLS and YYNGEE. CDR3 nucleotides: TGTGCCAGCAGCGGACAGGGTATGAATGAAAAACTGTTTTTT. Its protein is CASSGQGMNEKLFF.

The gene calls are TRBV7-3 and TRBJ2-3; 8 bases match TRBD2. The CDR3 has 18 residues. Germline V gene data show CDR1 as SGHTA and CDR2 as FQGTGA. V gave up 1 base and J gave up 3 bases; unmatched junction bases: 12. Here the CDR3 DNA reads TGTGCCAGCAGCTTAAACCCTGCCGGGCCGGGGGGGACAGATACGCAGTATTTT. As protein: CASSLNPAGPGGTDTQYF.

This chain joins TRBV27 and TRBJ2-1, with D uncertain. Looked up from germline, CDR1 is MNHEY and CDR2 is SMNVEV (reference sequence). The V gene lost 2 bases and the J gene lost 4 bases, with 9 bases spanning the gap. This CDR3 spans 14 amino acids. This CDR3 is CASSLNDVYNEQFF. The DNA for the CDR3 is TGTGCCAGCAGTTTAAACGACGTTTACAATGAGCAGTTCTTC.

The J gene is TRBJ2-7, the V gene TRBV10-3; 11 nucleotides agree with TRBD1. Germline V gene lookup returns CDR1 ENHRY and CDR2 SYGVKD. V shed 2 bases, J shed 3 bases, and the junction held 3 bases outside the gene matches. This CDR3 spans 15 amino acids. CDR3 sequence: CAISERDRGIYEQYF. The CDR3, as DNA: TGTGCCATCAGTGAGAGGGACAGGGGGATCTACGAGCAGTACTTC.

The chain joins TRBV19 to TRBJ2-1; tentative D call: TRBD1 (6 bases). The CDR3 spans 15 residues. The ends were cut back, 7 bases at V and 6 bases at J, with 19 bases in the middle. CDR1 LNHDA and CDR2 SQIVND come from the germline V gene (reference sequence). The chain's CDR3 is CASTLTGTIPNEQFF. The DNA for the CDR3 is TGTGCCAGTACCCTGACCGGGACAATACCCAATGAGCAGTTCTTC.